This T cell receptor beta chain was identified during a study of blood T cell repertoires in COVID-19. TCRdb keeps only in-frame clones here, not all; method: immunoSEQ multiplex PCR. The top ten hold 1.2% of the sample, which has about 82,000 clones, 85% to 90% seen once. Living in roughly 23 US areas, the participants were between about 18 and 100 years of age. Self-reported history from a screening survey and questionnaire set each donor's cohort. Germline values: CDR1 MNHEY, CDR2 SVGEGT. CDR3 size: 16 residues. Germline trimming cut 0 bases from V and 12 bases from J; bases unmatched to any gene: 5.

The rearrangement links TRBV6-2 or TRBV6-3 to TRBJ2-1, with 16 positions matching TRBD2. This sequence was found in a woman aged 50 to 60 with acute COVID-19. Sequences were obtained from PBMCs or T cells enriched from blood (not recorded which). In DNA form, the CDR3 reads TGTGCCAGCAGTTACTCGGGACTAGCGGGAGGGCCGAGGCAGTTCTTC. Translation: CASSYSGLAGGPRQFF.